What follows are 9 T cell receptor beta chains derived from one specimen sequenced in a study of cytomegalovirus exposure and HLA in healthy donors. The study ran its PCR with 60 Vbeta and 13 Jbeta primers. Profiling relied on immunoSEQ multiplex PCR, and the TCRdb table lists in-frame clones only, not all of them. The table for this sample gives roughly 150,000 clones. Sequencing was performed on PBMCs. Receptors originate from a woman in her fifties or sixties in good health and CMV-seronegative.

This chain uses TRBV7-3 with TRBJ2-1; D gene ambiguous. Germline assignment: CDR1 SGHTA and CDR2 FQGTGA. The CDR3 totals 13 residues. V was trimmed by 2 bases and J by 4 bases, leaving 6 bases between them. Here the CDR3 DNA reads TGTGCCAGCAGCTTAGACTCATACAATGAGCAGTTCTTC. Amino acid sequence: CASSLDSYNEQFF. Full variable domain (outside the CDR3, taken from reference TRBV7-3 and TRBJ2-1): GAGVSQTPSNKVTEKGKYVELRCDPISGHTALYWYRQSLGQGPEFLIYFQGTGAADDSGLPNDRFFAVRPEGSVSTLKIQRTERGDSAVYLCASSLDSYNEQFFGPGTRLTVL.

The V and J genes are TRBV10-3 and TRBJ2-5; D is undetermined. This CDR3 is built from 14 residues. Germline values: CDR1 ENHRY, CDR2 SYGVKD. V lost 0 bases to trimming and J lost 1 base, with 6 bases between them. CDR3 amino acids: CAISESYSQETQYF. As DNA, the CDR3 is TGTGCCATCAGTGAGTCGTATAGCCAAGAGACCCAGTACTTC.

The chain couples TRBV6-5 to TRBJ2-7; no clear D gene. Germline V lookup: CDR1 MNHEY, CDR2 SVGAGI. The CDR3 contains 15 residues. Trimming took 2 bases from V and 5 from J, leaving 16 bases between them. CDR3 DNA: TGTGCCAGCAGTTACACTGTATCGATTATAGACGAGCAGTACTTC. Protein sequence: CASSYTVSIIDEQYF.

The CDR3 spells CAWSPLSGELFF. The DNA of the CDR3 is TGTGCCTGGAGCCCTTTGTCGGGGGAGCTGTTTTTT. The rearrangement links TRBV30 to TRBJ2-2; D not certain. Germline CDR1 reads GTSNPN; CDR2 reads SVGIG (reference sequence). This CDR3 comprises 12 residues. With 3 bases removed from V and 8 bases from J, the gap between germline ends came to 10 bases.

The rearrangement uses TRBV11-2 and TRBJ2-7; 7 bases are shared with TRBD1. Germline V gene sequence: CDR1 SGHAT, CDR2 FQNNGV. The CDR3 runs 14 residues. The V and J ends lost 8 bases and 0 bases, in that order; junction bases with no gene match: 7. CDR3: CASGTDRASYEQYF. In nucleotides, the CDR3 is TGTGCCAGCGGCACTGACAGGGCCTCCTACGAGCAGTACTTC.

This chain uses TRBV1 with TRBJ2-7; the tabulated D call, TRBD1, remains unverified against the DNA. TRBV1 is deemed a pseudogene. The CDR3 has 17 amino acids. CDR3 coding DNA: TGCACCAGCAGCCATTCAGGGGGCCCGGGTGGGTCCTACGAGCAGTACTTC. This encodes CTSSHSGGPGGSYEQYF.

V and J are TRBV28 and TRBJ2-5; TRBD2 aligns across 9 bases. J was trimmed by 1 base and V by 8 bases; bases with no gene match: 5. The CDR3 is 14 residues long. Germline CDR1 reads MDHEN; CDR2 reads SYDVKM. The CDR3: CASGGSGGQETQYF. As DNA, the CDR3 is TGTGCCAGCGGGGGTAGCGGGGGCCAAGAGACCCAGTACTTC.

This sequence joins TRBV7-3 and TRBJ2-1; 13 nucleotides line up with TRBD2. CDR1 and CDR2 (germline): SGHTA, FQGTGA. V dropped 0 bases and J dropped 7; count of bases not matched to a gene: 3. This CDR3 comprises 16 residues. In nucleotides, the CDR3 is TGTGCCAGCAGCTTAACGGGACTAGCGGGACTGAATGAGCAGTTCTTC. This sequence encodes CASSLTGLAGLNEQFF.

The CDR3 DNA reads TGTGCCAGTAAGACAGGGGTAGTAGGAGAGACCCAGTACTTC. As protein: CASKTGVVGETQYF. This chain joins TRBV7-9 and TRBJ2-5; 8 positions agree with TRBD1. Per the germline V gene, CDR1 is SEHNR and CDR2 is FQNEAQ (reference sequence). The CDR3 is made up of 14 amino acids. Germline trimming cut 9 bases from V and 4 bases from J; bases unmatched to any gene: 10. The full variable domain, with the rest looked up from reference TRBV7-9 and TRBJ2-5, is DTGVSQNPRHKITKRGQNVTFRCDPISEHNRLYWYRQTLGQGPEFLTYFQNEAQLEKSRLLSDRFSAERPKGSFSTLEIQRTEQGDSAMYLCASKTGVVGETQYFGPGTRLLVL.